The source of this TCR beta chain is a study of long-term antiretroviral therapy in people with HIV. Treatment for all HIV-infected participants took place in the United States. The authors ran the immunoSEQ assay, v3.0, at survey level. The table came from immunoSEQ multiplex PCR; TCRdb's copy has only in-frame clones and leaves some out. The sample has 20,000 or so clones; around 80% are singletons. Regarding the study as a whole: Whichever time point was examined, clones expanded before ART dominated the repertoire.

As for this clone: Its target is not known.

The material sequenced was unsorted PBMCs, taken 0.5 years before starting antiretroviral therapy. The TCR sequence derives from a woman between 45 and 65 years old with HIV.

CDR3 protein: CASSGLDSGELFF. CDR3 sequence (DNA): TGTGCCAGCAGCGGATTGGACAGCGGGGAGCTGTTTTTT. The chain carries TRBV7-6 and TRBJ2-2, with D maybe TRBD1 (6 bases). Germline-derived CDR1 and CDR2 are SGHVS and FNYEAQ. The CDR3 is made up of 13 amino acids. Deletions cut 5 bases from V and 7 bases from J, with 11 bases between.